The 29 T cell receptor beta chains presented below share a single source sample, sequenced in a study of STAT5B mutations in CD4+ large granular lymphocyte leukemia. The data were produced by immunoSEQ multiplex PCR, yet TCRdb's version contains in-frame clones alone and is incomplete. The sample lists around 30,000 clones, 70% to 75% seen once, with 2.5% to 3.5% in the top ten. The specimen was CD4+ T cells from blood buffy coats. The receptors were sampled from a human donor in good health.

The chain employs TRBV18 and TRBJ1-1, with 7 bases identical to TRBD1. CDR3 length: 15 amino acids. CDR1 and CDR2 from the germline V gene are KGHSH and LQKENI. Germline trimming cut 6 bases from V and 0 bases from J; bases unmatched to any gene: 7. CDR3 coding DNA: TGTGCCAGCTCCGACAGGGAATCGATGAACACTGAAGCTTTCTTT. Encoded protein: CASSDRESMNTEAFF.

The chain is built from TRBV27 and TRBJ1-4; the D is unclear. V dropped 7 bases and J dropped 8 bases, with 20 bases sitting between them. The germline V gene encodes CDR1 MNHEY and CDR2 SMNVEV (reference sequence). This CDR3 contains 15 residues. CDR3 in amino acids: CASKSRVLVSEKLFF. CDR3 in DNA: TGTGCCAGCAAAAGTAGGGTTTTGGTATCCGAAAAACTGTTTTTT.

Written as DNA, the CDR3 is TGTGCCAGCAGCTCCGGGACTAGCGGGCAAGAGACCCAGTACTTC. Its protein is CASSSGTSGQETQYF. The chain combines TRBV5-4 with TRBJ2-5; 12 bases are shared with TRBD2. The CDR3 loop spans 15 amino acids. With 3 bases clipped from V and 2 bases from J, the junction kept 2 bases outside the gene matches. In germline, CDR1 is SGHNT, CDR2 YYREEE (reference sequence).

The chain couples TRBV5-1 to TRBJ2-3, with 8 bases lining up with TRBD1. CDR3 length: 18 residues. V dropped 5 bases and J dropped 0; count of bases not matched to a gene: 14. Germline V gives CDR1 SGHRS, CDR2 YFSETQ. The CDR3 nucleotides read TGCGCCAGCAGGGATGGACAGGGCGGTCGCTCAAGCACAGATACGCAGTATTTT. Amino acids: CASRDGQGGRSSTDTQYF.

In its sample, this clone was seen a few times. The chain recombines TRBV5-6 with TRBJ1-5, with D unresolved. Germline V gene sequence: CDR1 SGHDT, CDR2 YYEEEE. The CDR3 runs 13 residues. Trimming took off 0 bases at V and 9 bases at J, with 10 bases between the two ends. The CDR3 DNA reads TGTGCCAGCAGCTTGGAACCGGAGGGGCCCCAGCATTTT. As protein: CASSLEPEGPQHF.

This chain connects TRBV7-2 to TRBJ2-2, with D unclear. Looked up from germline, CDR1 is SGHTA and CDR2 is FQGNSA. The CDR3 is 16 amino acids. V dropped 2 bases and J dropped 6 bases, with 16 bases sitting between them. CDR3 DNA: TGTGCCAGCAGCTTAAATCCGACTGGAGTGTCCGGGGAGCTGTTTTTT. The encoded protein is CASSLNPTGVSGELFF.

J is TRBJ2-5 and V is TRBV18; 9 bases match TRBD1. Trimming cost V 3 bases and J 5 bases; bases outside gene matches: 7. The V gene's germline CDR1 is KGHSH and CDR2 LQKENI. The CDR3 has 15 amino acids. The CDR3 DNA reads TGTGCCAGCTCACCCCCGGGACAGGGAAGGGAGACCCAGTACTTC. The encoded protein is CASSPPGQGRETQYF.

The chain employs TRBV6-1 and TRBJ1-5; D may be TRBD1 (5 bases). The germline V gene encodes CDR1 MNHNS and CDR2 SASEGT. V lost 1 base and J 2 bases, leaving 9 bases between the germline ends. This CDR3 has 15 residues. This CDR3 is CASSEGLGGNQPQHF. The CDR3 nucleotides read TGTGCCAGCAGTGAAGGGCTGGGGGGCAATCAGCCCCAGCATTTT.

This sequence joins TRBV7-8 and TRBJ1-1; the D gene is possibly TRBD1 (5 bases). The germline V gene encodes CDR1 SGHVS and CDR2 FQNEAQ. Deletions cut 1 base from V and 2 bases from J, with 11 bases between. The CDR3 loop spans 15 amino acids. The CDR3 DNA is TGTGCCAGCAGCTTAGTTCAGGGAAGTAACACTGAAGCTTTCTTT. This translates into CASSLVQGSNTEAFF.

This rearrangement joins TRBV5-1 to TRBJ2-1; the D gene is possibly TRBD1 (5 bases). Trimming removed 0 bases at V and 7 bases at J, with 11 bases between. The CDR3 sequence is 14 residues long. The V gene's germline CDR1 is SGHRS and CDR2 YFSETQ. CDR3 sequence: CASSLDSQVNEQFF. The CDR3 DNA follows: TGCGCCAGCAGCTTGGATTCACAGGTTAATGAGCAGTTCTTC.

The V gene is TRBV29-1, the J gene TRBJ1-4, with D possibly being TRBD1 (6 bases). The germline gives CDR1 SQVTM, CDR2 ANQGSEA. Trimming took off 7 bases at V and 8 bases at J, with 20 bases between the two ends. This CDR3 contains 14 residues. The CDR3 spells CSAVSGTLDEKLFF. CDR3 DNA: TGCAGCGCCGTGAGTGGGACATTAGACGAAAAACTGTTTTTT.

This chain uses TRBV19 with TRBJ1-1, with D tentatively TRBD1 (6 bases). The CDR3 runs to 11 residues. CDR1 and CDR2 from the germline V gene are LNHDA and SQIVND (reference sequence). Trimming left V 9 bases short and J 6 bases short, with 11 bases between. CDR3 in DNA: TGTGCCAGCAGGGGCTCTTCTGAAGCTTTCTTT. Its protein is CASRGSSEAFF.

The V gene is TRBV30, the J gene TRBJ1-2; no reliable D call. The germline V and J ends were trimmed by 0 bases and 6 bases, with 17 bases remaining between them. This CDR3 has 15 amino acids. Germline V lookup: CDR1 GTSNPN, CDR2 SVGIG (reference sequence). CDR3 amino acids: CAWSVTASTSHGYTF. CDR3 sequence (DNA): TGTGCCTGGAGTGTTACGGCGTCCACTTCCCATGGCTACACCTTC.

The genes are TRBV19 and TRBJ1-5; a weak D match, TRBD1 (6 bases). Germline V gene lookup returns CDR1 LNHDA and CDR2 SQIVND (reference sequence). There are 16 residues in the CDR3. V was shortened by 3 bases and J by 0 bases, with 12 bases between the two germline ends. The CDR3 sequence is CASSMRTGHSNQPQHF. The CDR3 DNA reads TGTGCCAGTAGTATGAGAACAGGGCATAGCAATCAGCCCCAGCATTTT.

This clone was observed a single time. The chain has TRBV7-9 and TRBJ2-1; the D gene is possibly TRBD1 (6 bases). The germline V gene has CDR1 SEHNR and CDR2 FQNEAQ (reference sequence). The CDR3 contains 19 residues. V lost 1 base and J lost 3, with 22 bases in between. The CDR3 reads CASSLDHWETGGLYNEQFF. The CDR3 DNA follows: TGTGCCAGCAGCTTAGACCACTGGGAGACAGGAGGTCTCTACAATGAGCAGTTCTTC.

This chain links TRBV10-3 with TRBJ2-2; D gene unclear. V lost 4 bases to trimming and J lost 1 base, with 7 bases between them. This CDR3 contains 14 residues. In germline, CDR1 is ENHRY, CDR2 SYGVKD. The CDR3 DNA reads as TGTGCCATCAGTGTTGCGGTGAACACCGGGGAGCTGTTTTTT. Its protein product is CAISVAVNTGELFF.

The CDR3 spells CASSQSIGRQPCEQYF. Written as DNA, the CDR3 is TGCGCCAGCAGTCAATCGATTGGTCGACAGCCTTGCGAGCAGTACTTC. The chain joins TRBV23-1 to TRBJ2-7; D possibly corresponds to TRBD1 (5 bases). TRBV23-1 is filed as an ORF, its function uncertain. Trimming cost V 0 bases and J 6 bases, with 18 bases left between them. The CDR3 has 16 amino acids.

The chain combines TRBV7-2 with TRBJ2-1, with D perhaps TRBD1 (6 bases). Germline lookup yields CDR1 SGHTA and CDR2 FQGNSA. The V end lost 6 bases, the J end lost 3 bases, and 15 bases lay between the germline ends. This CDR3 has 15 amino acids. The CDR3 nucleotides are TGTGCCAGCAGTATAGGGGGAGTGGGCTACAATGAGCAGTTCTTC. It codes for CASSIGGVGYNEQFF.

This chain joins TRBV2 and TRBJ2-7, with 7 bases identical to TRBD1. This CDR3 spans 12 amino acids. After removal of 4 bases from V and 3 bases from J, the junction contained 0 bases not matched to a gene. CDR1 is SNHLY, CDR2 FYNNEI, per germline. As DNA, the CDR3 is TGTGCCAGCAGTGGACAGGGCTACGAGCAGTACTTC. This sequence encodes CASSGQGYEQYF.

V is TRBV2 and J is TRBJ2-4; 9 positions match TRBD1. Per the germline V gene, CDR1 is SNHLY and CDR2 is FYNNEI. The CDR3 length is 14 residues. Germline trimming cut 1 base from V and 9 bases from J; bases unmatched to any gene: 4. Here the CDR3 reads CASSEGTGAGIQYF. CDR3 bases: TGTGCCAGCAGTGAAGGGACAGGGGCGGGCATTCAGTACTTC. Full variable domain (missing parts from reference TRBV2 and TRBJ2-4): EPEVTQTPSHQVTQMGQEVILRCVPISNHLYFYWYRQILGQKVEFLVSFYNNEISEKSEIFDDQFSVERPDGSNFTLKIRSTKLEDSAMYFCASSEGTGAGIQYFGAGTRLSVL.

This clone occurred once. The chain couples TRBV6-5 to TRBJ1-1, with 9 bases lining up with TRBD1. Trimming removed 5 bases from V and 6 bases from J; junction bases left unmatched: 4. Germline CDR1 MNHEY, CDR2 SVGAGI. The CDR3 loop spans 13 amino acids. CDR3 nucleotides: TGTGCCAGCAGTCGGGACAGGGTGGCTGAAGCTTTCTTT. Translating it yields CASSRDRVAEAFF.

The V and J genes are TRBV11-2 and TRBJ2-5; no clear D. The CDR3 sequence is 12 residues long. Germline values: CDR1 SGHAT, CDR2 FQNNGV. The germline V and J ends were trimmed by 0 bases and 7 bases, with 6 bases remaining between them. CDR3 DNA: TGTGCCAGCAGCTTAGAGGCCGGGACCCAGTACTTC. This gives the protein CASSLEAGTQYF.

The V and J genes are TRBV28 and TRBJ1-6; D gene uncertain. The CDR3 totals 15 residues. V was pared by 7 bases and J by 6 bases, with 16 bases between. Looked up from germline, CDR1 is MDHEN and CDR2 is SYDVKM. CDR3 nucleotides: TGTGCCAGCAATACGAGGACCGGACGTAATTCACCCCTCCACTTT. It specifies CASNTRTGRNSPLHF.

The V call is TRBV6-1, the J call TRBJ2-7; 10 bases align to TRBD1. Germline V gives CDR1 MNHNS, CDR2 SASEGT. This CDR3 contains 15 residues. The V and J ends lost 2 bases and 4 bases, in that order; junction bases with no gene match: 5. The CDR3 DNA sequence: TGTGCCAGCAGTGAAAGGGACAGGGGTCTTTACGAGCAGTACTTC. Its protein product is CASSERDRGLYEQYF.

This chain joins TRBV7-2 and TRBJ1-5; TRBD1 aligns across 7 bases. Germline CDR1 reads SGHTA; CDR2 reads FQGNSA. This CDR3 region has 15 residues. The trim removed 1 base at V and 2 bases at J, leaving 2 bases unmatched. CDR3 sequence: CASSLVQGGNQPQHF. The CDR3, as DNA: TGTGCCAGCAGCTTAGTGCAGGGGGGCAATCAGCCCCAGCATTTT.

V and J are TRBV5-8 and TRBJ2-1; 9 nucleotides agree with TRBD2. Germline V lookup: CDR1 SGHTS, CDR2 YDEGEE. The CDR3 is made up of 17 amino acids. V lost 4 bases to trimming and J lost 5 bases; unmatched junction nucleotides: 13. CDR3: CASSRWEGTSKDNEQFF. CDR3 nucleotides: TGTGCCAGCAGCCGCTGGGAGGGGACTAGCAAAGACAATGAGCAGTTCTTC. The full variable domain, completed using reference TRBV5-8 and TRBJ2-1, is EAGVTQSPTHLIKTRGQQATLRCSPISGHTSVYWYQQALGLGLQFLLWYDEGEERNRGNFPPRFSGRQFPNYSSELNVNALELEDSALYLCASSRWEGTSKDNEQFFGPGTRLTVL.

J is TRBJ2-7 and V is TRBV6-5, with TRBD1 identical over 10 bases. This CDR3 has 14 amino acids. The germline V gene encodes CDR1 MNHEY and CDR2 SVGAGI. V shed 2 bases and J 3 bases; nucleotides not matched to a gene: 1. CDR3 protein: CASSYRDRGYEQYF. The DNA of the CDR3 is TGTGCCAGCAGTTACCGGGACAGGGGCTACGAGCAGTACTTC.

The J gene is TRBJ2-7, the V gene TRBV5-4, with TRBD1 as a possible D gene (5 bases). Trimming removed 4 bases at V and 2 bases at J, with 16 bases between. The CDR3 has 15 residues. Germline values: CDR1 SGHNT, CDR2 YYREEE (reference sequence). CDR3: CASSLRQGSAYEQYF. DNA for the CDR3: TGTGCCAGCAGCCTAAGGCAGGGATCCGCCTACGAGCAGTACTTC.

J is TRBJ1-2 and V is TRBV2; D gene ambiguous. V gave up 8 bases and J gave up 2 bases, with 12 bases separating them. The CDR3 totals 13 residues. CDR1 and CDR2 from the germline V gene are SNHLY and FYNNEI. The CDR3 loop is CASLPVRNYGYTF. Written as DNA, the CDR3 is TGTGCCAGCCTACCCGTAAGAAACTATGGCTACACCTTC.